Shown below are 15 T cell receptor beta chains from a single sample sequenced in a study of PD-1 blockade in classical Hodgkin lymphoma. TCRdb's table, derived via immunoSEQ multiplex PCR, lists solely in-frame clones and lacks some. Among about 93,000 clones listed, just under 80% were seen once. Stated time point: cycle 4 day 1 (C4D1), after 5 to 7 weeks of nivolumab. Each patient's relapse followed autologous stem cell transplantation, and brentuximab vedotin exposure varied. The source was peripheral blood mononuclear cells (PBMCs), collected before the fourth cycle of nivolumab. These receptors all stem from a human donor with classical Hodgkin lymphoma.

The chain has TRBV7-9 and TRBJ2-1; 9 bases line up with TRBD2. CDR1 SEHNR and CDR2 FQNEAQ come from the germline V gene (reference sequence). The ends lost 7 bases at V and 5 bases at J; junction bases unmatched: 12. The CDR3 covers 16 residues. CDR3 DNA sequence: TGTGCCAGCACCCCCGGATCTAGCGGGGCGAACAATGAGCAGTTCTTC. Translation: CASTPGSSGANNEQFF.

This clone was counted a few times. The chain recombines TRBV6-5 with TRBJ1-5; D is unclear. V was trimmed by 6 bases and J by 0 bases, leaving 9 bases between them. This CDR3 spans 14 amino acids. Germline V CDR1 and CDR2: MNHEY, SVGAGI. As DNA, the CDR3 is TGTGCCAGCAGCCAGGCGAATAGCAATCAGCCCCAGCATTTT. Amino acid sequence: CASSQANSNQPQHF.

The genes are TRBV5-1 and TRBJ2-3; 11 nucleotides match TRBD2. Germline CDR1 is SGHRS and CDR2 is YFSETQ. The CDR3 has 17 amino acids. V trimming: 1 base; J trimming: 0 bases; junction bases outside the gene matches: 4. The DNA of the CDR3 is TGCGCCAGCAGCTTGACTAGCGGGGGACCTAGCACAGATACGCAGTATTTT. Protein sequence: CASSLTSGGPSTDTQYF. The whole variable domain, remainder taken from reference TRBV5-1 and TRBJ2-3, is KAGVTQTPRYLIKTRGQQVTLSCSPISGHRSVSWYQQTPGQGLQFLFEYFSETQRNKGNFPGRFSGRQFSNSRSEMNVSTLELGDSALYLCASSLTSGGPSTDTQYFGPGTRLTVL.

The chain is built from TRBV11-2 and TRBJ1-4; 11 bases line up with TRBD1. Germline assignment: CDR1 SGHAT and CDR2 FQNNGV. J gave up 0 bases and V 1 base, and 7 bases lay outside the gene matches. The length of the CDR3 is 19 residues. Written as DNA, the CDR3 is TGTGCCAGCAGCTTAGTGAGGGCGGGACAGGGGGCAACTAATGAAAAACTGTTTTTT. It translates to CASSLVRAGQGATNEKLFF.

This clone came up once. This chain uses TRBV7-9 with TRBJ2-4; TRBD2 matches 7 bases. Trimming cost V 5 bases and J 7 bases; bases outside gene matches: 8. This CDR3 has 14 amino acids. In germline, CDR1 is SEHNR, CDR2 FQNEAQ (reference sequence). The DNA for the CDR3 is TGTGCCAGCAGCGACCAGGGAGGGCAGAACATTCAGTACTTC. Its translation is CASSDQGGQNIQYF.

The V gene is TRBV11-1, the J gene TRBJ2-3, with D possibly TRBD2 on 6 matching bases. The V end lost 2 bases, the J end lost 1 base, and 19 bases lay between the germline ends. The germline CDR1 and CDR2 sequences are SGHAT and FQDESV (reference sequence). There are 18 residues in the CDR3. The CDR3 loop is CASSLLSAGLRGTDTQYF. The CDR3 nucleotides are TGTGCCAGCAGCTTACTTTCCGCGGGACTCCGGGGCACAGATACGCAGTATTTT.

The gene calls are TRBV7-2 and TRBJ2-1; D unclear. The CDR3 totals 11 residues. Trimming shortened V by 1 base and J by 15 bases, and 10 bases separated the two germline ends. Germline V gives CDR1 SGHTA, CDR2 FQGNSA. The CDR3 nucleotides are TGTGCCAGCAGCTTAGGGGTGGTGCCGTTCTTC. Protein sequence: CASSLGVVPFF.

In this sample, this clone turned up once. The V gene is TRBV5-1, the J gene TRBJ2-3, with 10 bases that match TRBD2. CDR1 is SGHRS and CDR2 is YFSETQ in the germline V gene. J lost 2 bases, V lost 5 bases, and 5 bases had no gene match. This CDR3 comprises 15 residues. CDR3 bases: TGCGCCAGCAGTGGGACTAGCGTTGCCACAGATACGCAGTATTTT. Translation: CASSGTSVATDTQYF.

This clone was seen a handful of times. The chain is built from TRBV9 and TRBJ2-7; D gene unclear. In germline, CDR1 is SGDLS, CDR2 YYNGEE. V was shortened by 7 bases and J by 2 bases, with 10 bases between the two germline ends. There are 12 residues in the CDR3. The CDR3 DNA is TGTGCCAGCGGGCCAGGAACCTACGAGCAGTACTTC. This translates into CASGPGTYEQYF. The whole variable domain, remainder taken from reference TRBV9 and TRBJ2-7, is DSGVTQTPKHLITATGQRVTLRCSPRSGDLSVYWYQQSLDQGLQFLIQYYNGEERAKGNILERFSAQQFPDLHSELNLSSLELGDSALYFCASGPGTYEQYFGPGTRLTVT.

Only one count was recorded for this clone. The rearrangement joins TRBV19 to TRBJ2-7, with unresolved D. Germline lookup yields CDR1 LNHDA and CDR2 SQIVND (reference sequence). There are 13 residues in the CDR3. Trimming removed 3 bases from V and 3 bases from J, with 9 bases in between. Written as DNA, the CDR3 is TGTGCCAGTAGTATCAGGATAAACTACGAGCAGTACTTC. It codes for CASSIRINYEQYF.

DNA for the CDR3: TGTGCCAGCAGTGAATTCCCGGGACAGATGAACACTGAAGCTTTCTTT. Its translation: CASSEFPGQMNTEAFF. V and J are TRBV25-1 and TRBJ1-1, with TRBD1 identical over 7 bases. V trimming: 1 base; J trimming: 0 bases; junction bases outside the gene matches: 5. The CDR3 runs to 16 residues. Germline CDR1 MGHDK, CDR2 SYGVNS. The variable domain in full, with the rest retrieved from reference TRBV25-1 and TRBJ1-1, is EADIYQTPRYLVIGTGKKITLECSQTMGHDKMYWYQQDPGMELHLIHYSYGVNSTEKGDLSSESTVSRIRTEHFPLTLESARPSHTSQYLCASSEFPGQMNTEAFFGQGTRLTVV.

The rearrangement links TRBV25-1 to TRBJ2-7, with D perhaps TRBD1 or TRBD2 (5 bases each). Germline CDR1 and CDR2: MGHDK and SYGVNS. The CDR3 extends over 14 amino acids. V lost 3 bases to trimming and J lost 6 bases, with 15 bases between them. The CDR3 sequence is CASSELGDLGEQYF. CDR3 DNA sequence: TGTGCCAGCAGTGAGCTGGGGGATCTGGGCGAGCAGTACTTC.

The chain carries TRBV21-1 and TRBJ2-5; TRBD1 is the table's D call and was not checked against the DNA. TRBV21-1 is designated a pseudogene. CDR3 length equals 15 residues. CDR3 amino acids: CASSKETGGEETQYF. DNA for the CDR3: TGTGCCAGCAGCAAAGAAACAGGGGGCGAAGAGACCCAGTACTTC.

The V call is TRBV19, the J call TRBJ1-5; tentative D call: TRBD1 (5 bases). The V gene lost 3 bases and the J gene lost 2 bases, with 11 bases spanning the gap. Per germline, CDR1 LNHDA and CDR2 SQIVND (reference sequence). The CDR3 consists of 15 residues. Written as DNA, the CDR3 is TGTGCCAGTAGTATGGGGGACTATGGCAATCAGCCCCAGCATTTT. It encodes CASSMGDYGNQPQHF.

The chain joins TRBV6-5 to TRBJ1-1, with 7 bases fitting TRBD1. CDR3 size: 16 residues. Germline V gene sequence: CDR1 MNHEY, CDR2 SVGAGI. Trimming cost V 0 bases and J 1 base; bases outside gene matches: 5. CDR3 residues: CASSYSGQGGNTEAFF. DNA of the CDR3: TGTGCCAGCAGTTACTCGGGTCAGGGGGGGAACACTGAAGCTTTCTTT.